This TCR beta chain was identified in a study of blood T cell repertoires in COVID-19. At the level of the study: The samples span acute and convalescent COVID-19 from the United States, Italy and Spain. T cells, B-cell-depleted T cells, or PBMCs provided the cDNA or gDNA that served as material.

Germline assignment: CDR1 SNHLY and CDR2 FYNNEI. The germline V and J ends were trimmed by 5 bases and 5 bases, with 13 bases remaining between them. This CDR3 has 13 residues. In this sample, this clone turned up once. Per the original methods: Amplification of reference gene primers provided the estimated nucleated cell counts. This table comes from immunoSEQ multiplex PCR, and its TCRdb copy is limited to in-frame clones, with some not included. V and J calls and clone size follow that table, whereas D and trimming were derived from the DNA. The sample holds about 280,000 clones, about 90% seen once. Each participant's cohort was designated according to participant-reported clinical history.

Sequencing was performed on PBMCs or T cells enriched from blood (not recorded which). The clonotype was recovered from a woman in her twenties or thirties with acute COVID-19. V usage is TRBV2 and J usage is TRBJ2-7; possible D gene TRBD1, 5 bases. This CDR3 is CASSPETDHEQYF. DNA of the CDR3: TGTGCCAGCAGTCCGGAGACAGATCACGAGCAGTACTTC. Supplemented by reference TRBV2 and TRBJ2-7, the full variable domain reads EPEVTQTPSHQVTQMGQEVILRCVPISNHLYFYWYRQILGQKVEFLVSFYNNEISEKSEIFDDQFSVERPDGSNFTLKIRSTKLEDSAMYFCASSPETDHEQYFGPGTRLTVT.